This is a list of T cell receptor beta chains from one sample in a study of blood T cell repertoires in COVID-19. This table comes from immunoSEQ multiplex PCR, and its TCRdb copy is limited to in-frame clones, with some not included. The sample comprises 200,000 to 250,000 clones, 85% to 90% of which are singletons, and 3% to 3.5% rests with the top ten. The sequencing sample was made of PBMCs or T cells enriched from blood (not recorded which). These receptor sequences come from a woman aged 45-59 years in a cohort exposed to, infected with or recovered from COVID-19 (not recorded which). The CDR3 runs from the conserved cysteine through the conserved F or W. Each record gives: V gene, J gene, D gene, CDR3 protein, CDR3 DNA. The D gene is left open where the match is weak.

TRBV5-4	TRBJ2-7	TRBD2	CASSLGTSTAYEQYF	TGTGCCAGCAGCTTGGGGACTAGCACAGCCTACGAGCAGTACTTC
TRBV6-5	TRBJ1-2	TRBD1	CASSYGDRGYGYTF	TGTGCCAGCAGTTACGGGGACAGGGGCTATGGCTACACCTTC
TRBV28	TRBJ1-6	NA	CASRIRGGRSPLHF	TGTGCCAGCAGGATCCGAGGGGGTCGTTCACCCCTCCACTTT
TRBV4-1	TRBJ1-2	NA	CASSQVRTGVYGYTF	TGCGCCAGCAGCCAAGTAAGGACTGGCGTCTATGGCTACACCTTC
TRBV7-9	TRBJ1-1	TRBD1	CASSPTGSGTEAFF	TGTGCCAGCAGCCCGACAGGGTCCGGCACTGAAGCTTTCTTT
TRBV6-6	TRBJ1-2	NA	CASSPTDYYGYTF	TGTGCCAGCAGTCCGACAGATTACTATGGCTACACCTTC
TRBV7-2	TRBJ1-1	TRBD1	CASSSYRGETEAFF	TGTGCCAGCAGCTCGTACAGGGGCGAGACTGAAGCTTTCTTT
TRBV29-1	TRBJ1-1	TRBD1	CSAIGQVTMTEAFF	TGCAGCGCAATTGGACAGGTTACAATGACTGAAGCTTTCTTT
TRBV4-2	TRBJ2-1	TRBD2	CASSQGVAGDNEQFF	TGTGCCAGCAGCCAAGGGGTAGCGGGGGATAATGAGCAGTTCTTC
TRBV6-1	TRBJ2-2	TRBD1	CATRTGQNTGELFF	TGTGCCACCAGGACAGGGCAAAACACCGGGGAGCTGTTTTTT
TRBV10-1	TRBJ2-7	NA	CASSRGRGRSYEQYF	TGCGCCAGCAGCCGAGGTAGGGGCCGCTCCTACGAGCAGTACTTC
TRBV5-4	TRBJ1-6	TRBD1	CASSSMRTGTNSPLHF	TGTGCCAGCAGCTCAATGAGGACAGGAACCAATTCACCCCTCCACTTT
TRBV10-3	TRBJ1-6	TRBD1	CATRDSHSPLHF	TGTGCCACCAGGGACAGCCACTCACCCCTCCACTTT